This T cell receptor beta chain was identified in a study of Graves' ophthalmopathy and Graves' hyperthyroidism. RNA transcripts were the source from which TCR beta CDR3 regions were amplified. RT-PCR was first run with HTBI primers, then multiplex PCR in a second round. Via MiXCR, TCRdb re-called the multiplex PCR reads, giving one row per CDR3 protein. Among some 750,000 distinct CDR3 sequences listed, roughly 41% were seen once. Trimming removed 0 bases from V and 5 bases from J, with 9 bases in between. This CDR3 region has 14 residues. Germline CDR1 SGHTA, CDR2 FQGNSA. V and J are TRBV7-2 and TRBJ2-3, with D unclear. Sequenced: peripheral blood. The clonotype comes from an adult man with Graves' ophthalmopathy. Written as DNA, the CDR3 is TGTGCCAGCAGCTTAGCAGGACGGATAGATACGCAGTATTTT. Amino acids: CASSLAGRIDTQYF.